This paragraph reports one T cell receptor (beta chain). In its sample, this clonotype was seen a few times. No antigen is known for it. The input lacks base qualities; no much larger clone sits a single base away. The sample originates from a study of T-cell memory formation after mild COVID-19 (dated by TCRdb to 2020 to 2023). Looking at the study overall: TCR sequence clusters from the two donors were found to be largely donor specific. Longitudinal TCRalpha and TCRbeta repertoire sequencing tracked T-cell clones expanding and contracting after mild COVID-19 in a couple of donors. The cohort comprised two young, previously healthy adult volunteers, one female and one male.

Beyond this particular receptor, the publication reports: From day 15 to 85, contracting clones showed balanced CD4/CD8 phenotypes, whereas a second wave of clones that expanded from day 15 to 37 leaned towards CD4+. SARS-CoV-2 specificity of the second-wave clones peaking on day 37 was not confirmed. Contracting CD4+ clones were located mainly in the CM and EM memory subsets, whereas CD8+ clones were found to be enriched in EMRA. The study covered only a couple of mild cases, and larger cohorts including severe cases with pre-infection samples were considered necessary. Some responding clones were detected in pre-infection memory, which suggested that pre-existing cross-reactive memory T cells had joined the SARS-CoV-2 response.

Ficoll-Paque density gradient centrifugation was used to isolate PBMCs. TCRdb records Illumina NovaSeq 6000 as the sequencer. Using 5'RACE with constant-segment primers, TCRalpha and TCRbeta cDNA libraries were constructed, with sample barcodes and unique molecular identifiers added in the process. Trizol reagent was used to extract RNA from every sample. The libraries were amplified in two PCR steps, and the second step added a second sample barcode and Illumina TruSeq adapters. Sequencing of the libraries was done on an Illumina NovaSeq, producing 2 x 150 bp paired-end reads. Processing in the source paper ran as follows. The reads were demultiplexed and collapsed into UMI-guided consensus sequences using migec v1.2.7. With mixcr v2.1.11, UMI consensuses were aligned to TRA and TRB V and J templates and assembled into clonotypes. Expanded or contracted clonotypes were those called significant by both edgeR and NoisET, with noise models trained on biological replicates. For edgeR calls, a false discovery rate-adjusted p below 0.01 and a log2 fold-change threshold of 1 were applied. PCA with hierarchical clustering of max-normalized trajectories of the 1000 most abundant clonotypes was used as exploratory dynamics analysis. Separately sequenced CD4+ and CD8+ repertoires were used to assign the CD4 or CD8 phenotype of responding clones. The raw public data were reprocessed by TCRdb itself: fastp quality trimming at Q25, MiXCR clonotype calling, in-frame beta chains only. Here each entry gathers all rows of one CDR3 protein and keeps the most common genes and DNA. What appears here as the V and J calls and clone size reflects TCRdb's work, not the paper's. The table for this sample lists about 250,000 distinct CDR3 sequences; just over 15% of them were counted only once. The ten largest clones take up around 2.2% of the sample.

The germline V gene encodes CDR1 LGHDT and CDR2 YNNKEL (reference sequence). Cut back by 0 bases and 5 bases, the V and J ends lie 18 bases apart. From the cysteine up to the phenylalanine, the CDR3 has a length of 17 residues. The entry retains the CDR3 DNA only, 51 bases that are in frame from base 1. Sequencing was carried out using PBMCs or a T cell subset sorted from them (not recorded which). The sequence came from an adult woman who had mild COVID-19 (a few samples of this study predate the infection). The sample titles of this study are shuffled in the database, so cell type and time point are left out; the donor was told from shared clones. The chain is encoded by TRBV3-1 joined to TRBJ2-3, and perhaps TRBD1 as D gene, on 6 matching bases. The CDR3 protein sequence reads: CASSQDERLTGVDTQYF. The DNA reads as follows: TGTGCCAGCAGCCAAGATGAGCGCCTGACAGGCGTAGATACGCAGTATTTT.